The rows below give T cell receptor beta chains drawn from one sample of a study of PD-1 blockade in classical Hodgkin lymphoma. Using immunoSEQ multiplex PCR, the repertoire was profiled, and TCRdb retains in-frame clones only, with some absent. The data show 14,000 or so clones, roughly four fifths seen once. The sample consisted of peripheral blood mononuclear cells (PBMCs), taken at baseline. Receptors were obtained from a human donor with classical Hodgkin lymphoma. CDR3s include the opening cysteine and the closing phenylalanine or tryptophan. The D gene is left open where the match is weak. Not every row has a clone size; where given, it reads once, few, many or a size class.

DNA: TGTGCCAGCAGCTTACCGGACAGGGGGCGAGGAAACACCATATATTTT; CDR3: CASSLPDRGRGNTIYF; J: TRBJ1-3; V: TRBV7-9; D: TRBD1; size: .
DNA: TGTGCCAGCAGCCCCCGACGGGTTCGGGCAAACACTGAAGCTTTCTTT; CDR3: CASSPRRVRANTEAFF; J: TRBJ1-1; V: TRBV7-8; D: .; size: .
DNA: TGTGCCAGCAGCTTGGTTTGGGCCCTGCCAGATACGCAGTATTTT; CDR3: CASSLVWALPDTQYF; J: TRBJ2-3; V: TRBV7-8; D: .; size: .
DNA: TGTGCCAGCAGCTTGGTAGGGAAGACTGAAGCTTTCTTT; CDR3: CASSLVGKTEAFF; J: TRBJ1-1; V: TRBV5-3; D: .; size: few
DNA: TGTGCCAGCAGCCCTTCGGCGGCCTCAGATACGCAGTATTTT; CDR3: CASSPSAASDTQYF; J: TRBJ2-3; V: TRBV11-3; D: .; size: .
DNA: TGTGCCAGCAGCGGATCTACAGGTTCTAACATTCAGTACTTC; CDR3: CASSGSTGSNIQYF; J: TRBJ2-4; V: TRBV9; D: .; size: .
DNA: TGTGCCAGCAGATCTCAGGGGGGGAATTCACCCCTCCACTTT; CDR3: CASRSQGGNSPLHF; J: TRBJ1-6; V: TRBV6-5; D: TRBD1; size: .
DNA: TGCGCCAGCAGCCAGGAGTTTTTTAACACCGGGGAGCTGTTTTTT; CDR3: CASSQEFFNTGELFF; J: TRBJ2-2; V: TRBV4-3; D: .; size: .
DNA: TGTGCCAGCAGTGGAGGGCAGGTAGCCCCCGGGGAGCTGTTTTTT; CDR3: CASSGGQVAPGELFF; J: TRBJ2-2; V: TRBV2; D: .; size: large
DNA: TGTGCCAGCAGCATGAACAGGGGGCGCCACACCGGGGAGCTGTTTTTT; CDR3: CASSMNRGRHTGELFF; J: TRBJ2-2; V: TRBV7-9; D: TRBD1; size: .
DNA: TGTGCCAGCAGTAGGGAACCGGGACTAGACTACGAGCAGTACTTC; CDR3: CASSREPGLDYEQYF; J: TRBJ2-7; V: TRBV27; D: TRBD2; size: .
DNA: TGTGCCAGCAGCTTAGGCCAAGCAACTAATGAAAAACTGTTTTTT; CDR3: CASSLGQATNEKLFF; J: TRBJ1-4; V: TRBV11-2; D: .; size: .
DNA: TGCAGCGTTGGGACAGGGGGGTATGGCTACACCTTC; CDR3: CSVGTGGYGYTF; J: TRBJ1-2; V: TRBV29-1; D: TRBD1; size: .
DNA: TGCAGCGTTGACAGCGGAACGAACACTGAAGCTTTCTTT; CDR3: CSVDSGTNTEAFF; J: TRBJ1-1; V: TRBV29-1; D: .; size: .
DNA: TGTGCCAGCAGCTTCGAGAAGGGGGGTTTTTACGAGCAGTACTTC; CDR3: CASSFEKGGFYEQYF; J: TRBJ2-7; V: TRBV7-9; D: .; size: .